These 2 T cell receptor beta chains were all obtained from the same sample, sequenced in a study of blood T cell repertoires in COVID-19. Sequencing used immunoSEQ multiplex PCR; TCRdb keeps in-frame clones, though not all of them. This repertoire shows about 69,000 clones, 90% found once; its top ten account for 5% to 6%. The sample consisted of peripheral blood. All receptors come from a man aged 50-60 years with acute or convalescent COVID-19.

V and J are TRBV24-1 and TRBJ2-6; D uncertain. The V end was cut by 6 bases, the J end by 3 bases, with 5 bases between. Germline V gene data show CDR1 as KGHDR and CDR2 as SFDVKD. CDR3 length equals 13 residues. CDR3 amino acids: CATSYLGANVLTF. In DNA, the CDR3 is TGTGCCACCAGTTATCTTGGGGCCAACGTCCTGACTTTC.

This clone has just one count. The V gene is TRBV11-3, the J gene TRBJ2-2; 13 bases fit TRBD2. The V gene's germline CDR1 is SGHNT and CDR2 YENEEA. The CDR3 contains 17 residues. V lost 6 bases to trimming and J lost 0 bases; unmatched junction nucleotides: 4. The CDR3 nucleotides are TGTGCCAGCAGTTCGGGACTAGCGGGATCGAACACCGGGGAGCTGTTTTTT. Translated: CASSSGLAGSNTGELFF.